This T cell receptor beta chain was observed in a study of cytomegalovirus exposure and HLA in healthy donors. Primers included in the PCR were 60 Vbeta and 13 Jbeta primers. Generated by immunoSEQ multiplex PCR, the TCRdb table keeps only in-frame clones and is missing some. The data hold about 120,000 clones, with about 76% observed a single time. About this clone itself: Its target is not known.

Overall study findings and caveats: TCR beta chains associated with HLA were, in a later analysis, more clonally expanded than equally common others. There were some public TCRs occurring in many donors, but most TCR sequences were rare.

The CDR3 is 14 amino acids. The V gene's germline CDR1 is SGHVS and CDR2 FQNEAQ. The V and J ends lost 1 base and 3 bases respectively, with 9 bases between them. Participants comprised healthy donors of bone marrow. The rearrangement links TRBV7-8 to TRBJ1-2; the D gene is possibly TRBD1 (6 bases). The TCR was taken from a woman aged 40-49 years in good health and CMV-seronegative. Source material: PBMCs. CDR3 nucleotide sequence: TGTGCCAGCAGCTTAGTAACAGGGCACTATGGCTACACCTTC. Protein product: CASSLVTGHYGYTF. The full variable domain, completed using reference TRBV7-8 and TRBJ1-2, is GAGVSQSPRYKVAKRGQDVALRCDPISGHVSLFWYQQALGQGPEFLTYFQNEAQLDKSGLPSDRFFAERPEGSVSTLKIQRTQQEDSAVYLCASSLVTGHYGYTFGSGTRLTVV.